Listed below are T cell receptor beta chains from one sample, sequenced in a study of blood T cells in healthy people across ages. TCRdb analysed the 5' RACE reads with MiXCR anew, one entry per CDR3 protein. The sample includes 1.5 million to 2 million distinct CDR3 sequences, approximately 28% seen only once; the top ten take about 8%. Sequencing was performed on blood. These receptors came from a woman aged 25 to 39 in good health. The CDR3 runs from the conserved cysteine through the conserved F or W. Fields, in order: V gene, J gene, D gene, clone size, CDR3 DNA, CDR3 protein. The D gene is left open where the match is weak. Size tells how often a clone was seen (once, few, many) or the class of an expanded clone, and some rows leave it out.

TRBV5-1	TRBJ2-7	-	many	TGCGCCAGCAGCTCACCGACGCTGGGGCTCGGAAACGAGCAGTACTTC	CASSSPTLGLGNEQYF
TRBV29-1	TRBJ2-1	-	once	TGCAGCGTTGAAGTGGCCCCAGGGGATGAGCAGTTCTTC	CSVEVAPGDEQFF
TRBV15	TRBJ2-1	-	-	TGTGCCACCGGCAGTGGACTGAAGGAGAGGAATGAGCAGTTCTTC	CATGSGLKERNEQFF
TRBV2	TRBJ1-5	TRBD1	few	TGTGCCAGCAACCCGGGACAGGGGTATCGTCAGCCCCAGCATTTT	CASNPGQGYRQPQHF
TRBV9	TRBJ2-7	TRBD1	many	TGTGCCAGCAGCGCAGGGGGCAATGACGAGCAGTACTTC	CASSAGGNDEQYF
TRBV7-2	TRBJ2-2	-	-	TGTGCCAGCAGCTTAACACCGAACACCGGGGAGCTGTTTTTT	CASSLTPNTGELFF
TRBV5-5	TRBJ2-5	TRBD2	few	TGTGCCAGCACCGTGACTAGCGGACAAGAGACCCAGTACTTC	CASTVTSGQETQYF
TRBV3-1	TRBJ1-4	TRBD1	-	TGTGCCAGCAGCCCTGGACAGGTATCAACTAATGAAAAACTGTTTTTT	CASSPGQVSTNEKLFF
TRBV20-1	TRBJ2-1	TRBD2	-	TGCAGTGCTAGCGGGACTAGCGGGGGGATCTCCTACAATGAGCAGTTCTTC	CSASGTSGGISYNEQFF
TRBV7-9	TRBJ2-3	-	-	TGTGCCAGCAGCTTAGAACAGGCAGATACGCAGTATTTT	CASSLEQADTQYF
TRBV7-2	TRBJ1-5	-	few	TGTGCCAGCAGCTTGGAGGTAGGGCCCCAGCATTTT	CASSLEVGPQHF
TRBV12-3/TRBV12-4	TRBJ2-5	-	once	TGTGCCAGCACCCTCGGGGCAGGGGGGGGAGAGACCCAGTACTTC	CASTLGAGGGETQYF
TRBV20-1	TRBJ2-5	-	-	TGCAGTGCTAGAGATGCGTTAGGAGGAGATAAAGAGACCCAGTACTTC	CSARDALGGDKETQYF
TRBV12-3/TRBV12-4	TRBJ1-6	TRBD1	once	TGTGCCAGCGTCCAGGGGGCGGGTAATTCACCCCTCCACTTT	CASVQGAGNSPLHF
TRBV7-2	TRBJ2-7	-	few	TGTGCCAGCACCCTCGAAACGTCCAGGGGTGAGCAGTACTTC	CASTLETSRGEQYF